One and the same sample provided the 22 T cell receptor beta chains below, sequenced in a study of PD-L1 blockade in urothelial cancer. TCRdb's copy holds only in-frame clones and misses some; the assay was immunoSEQ multiplex PCR. The sample includes around 100,000 clones, 90% of them seen just once. Stated time point: pretreatment peripheral blood. Sample: PBMCs, taken around atezolizumab (anti-PD-L1) treatment. The receptors shown here come from a man between 60 and 75 years old with urothelial cancer.

This clone was counted a single time. This chain connects TRBV7-2 to TRBJ1-3, with 8 nucleotides matching TRBD1. Germline V lookup: CDR1 SGHTA, CDR2 FQGNSA. V shed 3 bases, J shed 4 bases, and the junction held 5 bases outside the gene matches. This CDR3 has 15 residues. CDR3 sequence reads: CASSFSDRAGNTIYF. CDR3 coding DNA: TGTGCCAGCAGCTTTTCGGACAGGGCCGGAAACACCATATATTTT.

The sample holds one count of this clone. This chain connects TRBV6-5 to TRBJ1-5; no clear D gene. Per the germline V gene, CDR1 is MNHEY and CDR2 is SVGAGI. The CDR3 consists of 14 residues. The V and J ends lost 0 bases and 7 bases respectively, with 10 bases between them. The CDR3, as DNA: TGTGCCAGCAGTTACTCTTTCGCGGGCCAGCCCCAGCATTTT. Protein sequence: CASSYSFAGQPQHF.

CDR3 DNA sequence: TGTGCCAGCAGCTACCGGGAGCCAAGAAATGAGCAGTTCTTC. This translates into CASSYREPRNEQFF. The chain has TRBV11-2 and TRBJ2-1; D is possibly TRBD2 (6 bases). There are 14 residues in the CDR3. Germline-derived CDR1 and CDR2 are SGHAT and FQNNGV. The V and J ends lost 4 bases and 7 bases respectively, with 14 bases between them.

The CDR3 DNA reads as TGTGCCAGCAGTTTAAGAACTGTCAGGGGGCGAGGTCGTTACACTGAAGCTTTCTTT. Translation: CASSLRTVRGRGRYTEAFF. V usage is TRBV28 and J usage is TRBJ1-1, with TRBD1 matching 8 bases. CDR1 and CDR2 (germline): MDHEN, SYDVKM. The ends lost 2 bases at V and 3 bases at J; junction bases unmatched: 17. The CDR3 is 19 amino acids.

V usage is TRBV19 and J usage is TRBJ1-5, with D possibly TRBD1 on 6 matching bases. The germline gives CDR1 LNHDA, CDR2 SQIVND (reference sequence). The germline V and J ends were trimmed by 3 bases and 4 bases, with 13 bases remaining between them. This CDR3 has 15 residues. CDR3: CASSIRTGKNQPQHF. The DNA for the CDR3 is TGTGCCAGTAGTATCAGAACAGGGAAAAATCAGCCCCAGCATTTT.

The V and J genes are TRBV5-1 and TRBJ1-3; tentatively, D is TRBD1 (5 bases). V lost 1 base to trimming and J lost 0 bases, with 11 bases between them. This CDR3 region has 16 residues. CDR1 is SGHRS and CDR2 is YFSETQ in the germline V gene. Here the CDR3 DNA reads TGCGCCAGCAGCTTGCAGGGAGGAAGCTCTGGAAACACCATATATTTT. It specifies CASSLQGGSSGNTIYF.

This rearrangement joins TRBV9 to TRBJ2-5; 10 bases agree with TRBD2. V was pared by 1 base and J by 3 bases, with 0 bases of the junction left unmatched. Germline V CDR1 and CDR2: SGDLS, YYNGEE. This CDR3 has 14 amino acids. The CDR3, as DNA: TGTGCCAGCAGCGTACTAGCGGGGGAAGAGACCCAGTACTTC. This gives the protein CASSVLAGEETQYF. The full variable domain, its missing parts supplied by reference TRBV9 and TRBJ2-5, is DSGVTQTPKHLITATGQRVTLRCSPRSGDLSVYWYQQSLDQGLQFLIQYYNGEERAKGNILERFSAQQFPDLHSELNLSSLELGDSALYFCASSVLAGEETQYFGPGTRLLVL.

The chain couples TRBV10-1 to TRBJ2-2, with no clear D. Trimming removed 3 bases at V and 2 bases at J, with 10 bases between. This CDR3 contains 15 residues. The germline gives CDR1 WNHNN, CDR2 SYGVQD (reference sequence). The CDR3: CASSDGSQNTGELFF. The CDR3 region has the DNA TGCGCCAGCAGTGACGGTTCCCAAAACACCGGGGAGCTGTTTTTT.

V is TRBV10-3 and J is TRBJ2-3; TRBD2 is a possible D gene (5 bases). Trimming took 0 bases from V and 1 from J, leaving 11 bases between them. Per the germline V gene, CDR1 is ENHRY and CDR2 is SYGVKD. The CDR3 runs 16 residues. The CDR3 nucleotides are TGTGCCATCAGTGAGTCAGTGTTGGAGGGCACAGATACGCAGTATTTT. Translated: CAISESVLEGTDTQYF.

The genes are TRBV6-5 and TRBJ2-7, with TRBD1 matching 8 bases. The ends lost 4 bases at V and 3 bases at J; junction bases unmatched: 8. The CDR3 is made up of 15 amino acids. Per germline, CDR1 MNHEY and CDR2 SVGAGI. The CDR3 reads CASSSTGAPGYEQYF. CDR3 in DNA: TGTGCCAGCAGTTCGACAGGGGCTCCCGGCTACGAGCAGTACTTC.

In its sample, this clone was seen once. The rearrangement joins TRBV5-1 to TRBJ1-4; D is perhaps TRBD1 (5 bases). The CDR3 covers 15 residues. The V end lost 4 bases, the J end lost 6 bases, and 16 bases lay between the germline ends. Germline lookup yields CDR1 SGHRS and CDR2 YFSETQ. CDR3 loop: CASSPGAGGDEKLFF. The CDR3 region has the DNA TGCGCCAGCAGCCCAGGAGCGGGAGGGGATGAAAAACTGTTTTTT. Complete variable domain (other parts from reference TRBV5-1 and TRBJ1-4): KAGVTQTPRYLIKTRGQQVTLSCSPISGHRSVSWYQQTPGQGLQFLFEYFSETQRNKGNFPGRFSGRQFSNSRSEMNVSTLELGDSALYLCASSPGAGGDEKLFFGSGTQLSVL.

The chain uses TRBV29-1 and TRBJ1-1; D not certain. Deletions cut 6 bases from V and 9 bases from J, with 14 bases between. The CDR3 extends over 11 amino acids. CDR1 is SQVTM, CDR2 ANQGSEA, per germline. The CDR3 region is CSVITNLQAFF. The CDR3 DNA reads TGCAGCGTCATTACAAACCTTCAAGCTTTCTTT.

This chain joins TRBV4-1 and TRBJ2-7, with 12 bases aligning to TRBD2. The CDR3 runs 16 residues. With 3 bases clipped from V and 6 bases from J, the junction kept 9 bases outside the gene matches. Per the germline V gene, CDR1 is MGHRA and CDR2 is YSYEKL. In nucleotides, the CDR3 is TGCGCCAGCAGCCAGGGTGCTAGCGGGAGGGCCTCCGAGCAGTACTTC. Its protein is CASSQGASGRASEQYF.

The rearrangement joins TRBV10-2 to TRBJ2-7; D might be TRBD2 (5 bases). From germline, CDR1 is WSHSY and CDR2 SAAADI. The length of the CDR3 is 12 residues. With 4 bases removed from V and 9 bases from J, the gap between germline ends came to 13 bases. CDR3 loop: CASSGAAARQYF. The CDR3 DNA reads as TGCGCCAGCAGTGGCGCAGCGGCGAGGCAGTACTTC.

The gene calls are TRBV27 and TRBJ1-1; 10 nucleotides align to TRBD1. Germline V gene sequence: CDR1 MNHEY, CDR2 SMNVEV (reference sequence). V gave up 4 bases and J gave up 4 bases; unmatched junction bases: 6. The CDR3 is made up of 15 amino acids. As DNA, the CDR3 is TGTGCCAGCAGTTCAAGAGGACAGGGGGGCACTGAAGCTTTCTTT. Translated, it gives CASSSRGQGGTEAFF.

The gene calls are TRBV9 and TRBJ2-1; TRBD2 is a possible D gene (6 bases). From germline, CDR1 is SGDLS and CDR2 YYNGEE. The CDR3 loop spans 14 amino acids. V lost 0 bases and J 7 bases, leaving 11 bases between the germline ends. CDR3 sequence (DNA): TGTGCCAGCAGCGTAGCTGAGGCGGGGAATGAGCAGTTCTTC. Encoded protein: CASSVAEAGNEQFF.

CDR3 loop: CASRSTGTSGKAYEQYF. The CDR3 DNA sequence: TGTGCCAGTAGGTCTACCGGGACTAGCGGGAAAGCCTACGAGCAGTACTTC. V and J are TRBV19 and TRBJ2-7; 13 bases agree with TRBD2. The V gene end was trimmed by 6 bases and the J gene end by 2 bases; junction bases not matched to a gene: 10. The CDR3 covers 17 residues. Germline V gene sequence: CDR1 LNHDA, CDR2 SQIVND (reference sequence).

The V and J genes are TRBV11-2 and TRBJ2-1; tentatively, D is TRBD1 (5 bases). Germline V gene data show CDR1 as SGHAT and CDR2 as FQNNGV. Trimming took off 6 bases at V and 6 bases at J, with 18 bases between the two ends. This CDR3 has 15 amino acids. CDR3 sequence reads: CASRKSGRGVNEQFF. DNA for the CDR3: TGTGCCAGCAGAAAATCCGGTAGGGGTGTCAATGAGCAGTTCTTC.

The chain couples TRBV2 to TRBJ2-7; 7 positions agree with TRBD1. The germline V gene encodes CDR1 SNHLY and CDR2 FYNNEI. V lost 3 bases, J lost 4 bases, and 6 bases stayed unmatched. This CDR3 region has 14 residues. The CDR3 DNA reads as TGTGCCAGCAGTGACCAGGGGGTGGGGTACGAGCAGTACTTC. As protein: CASSDQGVGYEQYF.

A single count supports this clone. The chain has TRBV5-1 and TRBJ1-1; 10 nucleotides align to TRBD1. The CDR3 runs to 15 residues. The J segment lost 6 bases and the V segment lost 4 bases, leaving 9 bases of the junction unmatched. The germline V gene has CDR1 SGHRS and CDR2 YFSETQ. CDR3 DNA: TGCGCCAGCAGCCACGGGACAGGGGCCGCGGCTGAAGCTTTCTTT. It encodes CASSHGTGAAAEAFF.

This chain connects TRBV28 to TRBJ1-2, with no clear D. Germline-derived CDR1 and CDR2 are MDHEN and SYDVKM. The V gene lost 5 bases and the J gene lost 4 bases, with 8 bases spanning the gap. There are 12 residues in the CDR3. The CDR3 reads CASSRESYGYTF. The CDR3 DNA reads TGTGCCAGCAGTCGGGAATCCTATGGCTACACCTTC.

The chain links TRBV7-2 to TRBJ1-4, with 8 bases fitting TRBD1. The CDR3 is 16 residues long. V trimming: 4 bases; J trimming: 1 base; junction bases outside the gene matches: 5. The germline CDR1 and CDR2 sequences are SGHTA and FQGNSA. CDR3 in amino acids: CASSSQGAGTNEKLFF. The CDR3 region has the DNA TGTGCCAGCAGCTCCCAGGGGGCCGGAACTAATGAAAAACTGTTTTTT.